What follows are 21 T cell receptor beta chains derived from one specimen sequenced in a study of blood T cell repertoires in COVID-19. Data came from immunoSEQ multiplex PCR; TCRdb stores just in-frame clones and leaves some out. The sample carries more than 200,000 clones, around 88% recorded once. Sequenced material: peripheral blood. The source of these receptors is a man under 40 with active or convalescent COVID-19.

The J gene is TRBJ2-5, the V gene TRBV20-1, with D possibly TRBD2 on 5 matching bases. The germline V gene encodes CDR1 DFQATT and CDR2 SNEGSKA (reference sequence). The CDR3 runs to 14 residues. Deletions cut 3 bases from V and 2 bases from J, with 13 bases between. The CDR3 nucleotides are TGCAGTGCTAGTGTCGGGGATCTACAAGAGACCCAGTACTTC. Its protein is CSASVGDLQETQYF.

This chain links TRBV7-2 with TRBJ2-5, with D possibly being TRBD2 (6 bases). CDR1 is SGHTA and CDR2 is FQGNSA in the germline V gene. The CDR3 consists of 15 residues. Trimming removed 6 bases at V and 7 bases at J, with 21 bases between. In DNA form, the CDR3 reads TGTGCCAGCAGTCAGACCCCTCGGGGGTCCGGGACCCAGTACTTC. Amino acids: CASSQTPRGSGTQYF.

This sequence joins TRBV6-5 and TRBJ2-3; 8 nucleotides align to TRBD2. With 6 bases clipped from V and 2 bases from J, the junction kept 7 bases outside the gene matches. The CDR3 totals 15 residues. Germline V gene lookup returns CDR1 MNHEY and CDR2 SVGAGI. The CDR3 sequence: CASSKLGLDTDTQYF. The CDR3 nucleotides read TGTGCCAGCAGCAAACTGGGACTAGACACAGATACGCAGTATTTT.

The chain joins TRBV29-1 to TRBJ2-5, with a tentative D call TRBD1 (5 bases). Germline V CDR1 and CDR2: SQVTM, ANQGSEA. V was shortened by 1 base and J by 5 bases, with 11 bases between the two germline ends. The length of the CDR3 is 13 residues. The CDR3 reads CSVEGPGRETQYF. CDR3 DNA sequence: TGCAGCGTTGAAGGGCCAGGGCGGGAGACCCAGTACTTC.

This chain links TRBV4-3 with TRBJ1-6; TRBD1 matches at 7 bases. This CDR3 contains 14 residues. With V trimmed by 6 bases and J by 8 bases, 7 bases remained unmatched. Germline V lookup: CDR1 LGHNA, CDR2 YSLEER. CDR3 residues: CASSYRGQDSPLHF. The CDR3 bases are TGCGCCAGCAGTTATAGGGGGCAGGATTCACCCCTCCACTTT.

The chain has TRBV5-1 and TRBJ1-5; no reliable D call. This CDR3 comprises 14 residues. Germline loops: CDR1 SGHRS, CDR2 YFSETQ. V lost 4 bases and J lost 2, with 10 bases in between. CDR3 in DNA: TGCGCCAGCAGCCTCGGGAGGGGCAATCAGCCCCAGCATTTT. Protein product: CASSLGRGNQPQHF.

The gene calls are TRBV6-5 and TRBJ1-5; D is unclear. Germline CDR1 MNHEY, CDR2 SVGAGI. The CDR3 has 13 amino acids. The V gene lost 7 bases and the J gene lost 7 bases, with 14 bases spanning the gap. CDR3 in DNA: TGTGCCAGCAAACCCGGGTTAGAACAGCCCCAGCATTTT. Encoded protein: CASKPGLEQPQHF.

This clone was seen a handful of times. CDR3 residues: CASSLDLSRANEKLFF. The CDR3 bases are TGTGCCAGCAGCTTAGATCTAAGCAGGGCTAATGAAAAACTGTTTTTT. V gene TRBV11-2 combines with J gene TRBJ1-4; D may be TRBD1 (5 bases). Trimming removed 0 bases at V and 3 bases at J, with 11 bases between. The CDR3 consists of 16 residues. Per germline, CDR1 SGHAT and CDR2 FQNNGV.

The gene calls are TRBV2 and TRBJ2-5; TRBD1 matches at 9 bases. CDR3 size: 16 residues. Germline assignment: CDR1 SNHLY and CDR2 FYNNEI. Unmatched junction bases numbered 14, after V lost 7 bases and J lost 5 bases. CDR3 sequence (DNA): TGTGCCAGCATGCATCAAGAGACAGGGGGGCGGGAGACCCAGTACTTC. Amino acids: CASMHQETGGRETQYF.

CDR3 amino acids: CASSQEAFRGASTEAFF. In nucleotides, the CDR3 is TGCGCCAGCAGCCAAGAGGCATTTCGGGGGGCCAGCACTGAAGCTTTCTTT. The chain recombines TRBV4-3 with TRBJ1-1, with D tentatively TRBD1 (6 bases). This CDR3 has 17 residues. With 0 bases removed from V and 4 bases from J, the gap between germline ends came to 18 bases. CDR1 and CDR2 (germline): LGHNA, YSLEER.

The CDR3 sequence: CASSRGNEQFF. DNA of the CDR3: TGTGCCAGCAGCCGAGGAAATGAGCAGTTCTTC. This rearrangement joins TRBV3-1 (or the pseudogene TRBV3-2) to TRBJ2-1, with D uncertain. The V end was cut by 4 bases, the J end by 7 bases, with 5 bases between. Germline assignment: CDR1 LGHDT and CDR2 YNNKEL (reference sequence). This CDR3 region has 11 residues.

This rearrangement joins TRBV18 to TRBJ2-3; 9 bases line up with TRBD2. CDR3 length equals 14 residues. V was clipped by 6 bases and J by 3 bases; unmatched bases: 4. Looked up from germline, CDR1 is KGHSH and CDR2 is LQKENI. Here the CDR3 reads CASSQLAGTDTQYF. In nucleotides, the CDR3 is TGTGCCAGCTCCCAGCTAGCGGGGACAGATACGCAGTATTTT.

As concerns this clone: The same CDR3 arises from other DNA sequences in this sample as well. The rearrangement links TRBV2 to TRBJ1-2, with D hard to call. V lost 2 bases to trimming and J lost 5 bases, with 6 bases between them. Germline CDR1 is SNHLY and CDR2 is FYNNEI. This CDR3 region has 12 residues. The CDR3 protein is CASSESGYGYTF. In nucleotides, the CDR3 is TGTGCCAGCAGTGAATCGGGATATGGCTACACCTTC.

V and J are TRBV30 and TRBJ1-4; a weak D match, TRBD1 (6 bases). Trimming left V 0 bases short and J 10 bases short, with 9 bases between. The germline V gene has CDR1 GTSNPN and CDR2 SVGIG (reference sequence). This CDR3 spans 12 amino acids. The CDR3 nucleotides read TGTGCCTGGAGTGTACAGGGCGGAAAACTGTTTTTT. Its protein is CAWSVQGGKLFF.

This clone was found once. The chain employs TRBV5-4 and TRBJ2-3; 14 positions agree with TRBD2. The CDR3 totals 17 residues. V lost 2 bases to trimming and J lost 5 bases; unmatched junction nucleotides: 7. Germline CDR1 SGHNT, CDR2 YYREEE (reference sequence). The CDR3 nucleotides read TGTGCCAGCAGCTTTGGACTAGCGGGGGGCAGAGGAGATACGCAGTATTTT. The encoded protein is CASSFGLAGGRGDTQYF.

The CDR3 here is CATGQGDSYEQYF. CDR3 nucleotides: TGTGCCACCGGACAGGGGGACTCCTACGAGCAGTACTTC. The rearrangement joins TRBV19 to TRBJ2-7; the match to TRBD1 covers 10 bases. In germline, CDR1 is LNHDA, CDR2 SQIVND (reference sequence). CDR3 length: 13 residues. The J segment lost 0 bases and the V segment lost 10 bases, leaving 3 bases of the junction unmatched.

This clone was recorded a few times. CDR3 loop: CASSLLAGTYEQYF. In nucleotides, the CDR3 is TGTGCCAGCAGCTTACTGGCGGGAACCTACGAGCAGTACTTC. The chain joins TRBV7-2 to TRBJ2-7; TRBD2 might be the D (6 bases). Trimming shortened V by 2 bases and J by 2 bases, and 10 bases separated the two germline ends. This CDR3 has 14 amino acids. Germline V gives CDR1 SGHTA, CDR2 FQGNSA.

CDR3 amino acids: CAWGPSDRGSSPLHF. The CDR3 DNA is TGTGCCTGGGGACCCTCGGACAGAGGTAGTTCACCCCTCCACTTT. The chain is built from TRBV30 and TRBJ1-6; maybe TRBD1 (6 bases). The CDR3 is 15 amino acids. CDR1 GTSNPN and CDR2 SVGIG come from the germline V gene (reference sequence). Trimming took 5 bases from V and 9 from J, leaving 20 bases between them.

The chain is built from TRBV7-8 and TRBJ2-7; 8 nucleotides match TRBD2. J was trimmed by 3 bases and V by 8 bases; bases with no gene match: 3. CDR1 is SGHVS, CDR2 FQNEAQ, per germline. This CDR3 region has 12 residues. DNA of the CDR3: TGTGCCAGCTCGGGGGGGCGCTACGAGCAGTACTTC. It specifies CASSGGRYEQYF. Looking up the rest from reference TRBV7-8 and TRBJ2-7 gives the full variable domain: GAGVSQSPRYKVAKRGQDVALRCDPISGHVSLFWYQQALGQGPEFLTYFQNEAQLDKSGLPSDRFFAERPEGSVSTLKIQRTQQEDSAVYLCASSGGRYEQYFGPGTRLTVT.

The chain is built from TRBV7-2 and TRBJ1-4, with D uncertain. This CDR3 contains 16 residues. V was clipped by 3 bases and J by 7 bases, with 18 bases between them. Germline V CDR1 and CDR2: SGHTA, FQGNSA. The DNA for the CDR3 is TGTGCCAGCAGCTTTGGGTCGGCCCGGAGAGGTGAAAAACTGTTTTTT. Translated, it gives CASSFGSARRGEKLFF.

The chain recombines TRBV3-1 (or the pseudogene TRBV3-2) with TRBJ2-4; D is perhaps TRBD2 (6 bases). V lost 1 base, J lost 0 bases, and 10 bases lay in between. Germline values: CDR1 LGHDT, CDR2 YNNKEL (reference sequence). The length of the CDR3 is 16 residues. For the CDR3, the DNA is TGTGCCAGCAGCCAAGTTTTCGGGGGAGCCAAAAACATTCAGTACTTC. It codes for CASSQVFGGAKNIQYF.